Listed below are T cell receptor beta chains from one sample, sequenced in a study of OX40 agonist ivuxolimab in advanced cancers. Clones were sequenced by immunoSEQ multiplex PCR, and TCRdb holds only the in-frame ones, with some missing. The sample lists roughly 20,000 clones, under 90% seen once, with around 20% in the top ten. Sequencing was performed on CD4+ or CD8+ T cells sorted from blood, taken in a trial of the OX40 agonist ivuxolimab. Source of these receptors: an adult with an advanced solid tumor such as melanoma, head and neck, liver or kidney cancer. Each CDR3 is given with its conserved first and last residue. Each record gives: D gene, V gene, clone size, J gene, CDR3 DNA, CDR3 protein. A D gene is named only where the DNA matches it firmly. Not every row has a clone size; where given, it reads once, few, many or a size class.

.	TRBV27	.	TRBJ1-4	TGTGCCAGCAGTTTGAAAGGGGTAACTAATGAAAAACTGTTTTTT	CASSLKGVTNEKLFF
TRBD2	TRBV15	few	TRBJ2-3	TGTGCCACCAGCCGAGGGACTAGCGGGAGTCCAGATACGCAGTATTTT	CATSRGTSGSPDTQYF
TRBD2	TRBV7-2	.	TRBJ2-7	TGTGCCAGCAGCCCAGAAGCGGGAGGGCCACGCGGCGAGCAGTACTTC	CASSPEAGGPRGEQYF
.	TRBV6-5	.	TRBJ2-2	TGTGCCAGCACCCAGACCCTATTGAACACCGGGGAGCTGTTTTTT	CASTQTLLNTGELFF
.	TRBV29-1	.	TRBJ2-2	TGCAGCGCTCCCGTGGGCACCGGGGAGCTGTTTTTT	CSAPVGTGELFF
.	TRBV7-9	.	TRBJ2-7	TGTGCCAGCAGCGCGGGACAGTTCTACGAGCAGTACTTC	CASSAGQFYEQYF
TRBD1	TRBV28	.	TRBJ1-1	TGTGCCAGCAGTCCCCGACAGGGTATCAGGGGTTCGAACACTGAAGCTTTCTTT	CASSPRQGIRGSNTEAFF
.	TRBV7-2	.	TRBJ2-5	TGTGCCAGCAGCTTAATCGGGGGGCGGGAAGAGACCCAGTACTTC	CASSLIGGREETQYF
.	TRBV19	.	TRBJ1-1	TGTGCCGCCTCCCTAGGGGCGAACACTGAAGCTTTCTTT	CAASLGANTEAFF
.	TRBV28	.	TRBJ1-4	TGTGCCAGCAGTTTAACATCAAGCAGGGTTCCATCGGATAATGAAAAACTGTTTTTT	CASSLTSSRVPSDNEKLFF
.	TRBV9	.	TRBJ1-2	TGTGCCAGCAGCGTAGACAGCTCATATGGCTACACCTTC	CASSVDSSYGYTF
.	TRBV19	.	TRBJ2-7	TGTGCCAGTAGTATCGGCCACTCAGAGCAGTACTTC	CASSIGHSEQYF
.	TRBV6-1	.	TRBJ2-2	TGTGCCAGCAGTGTAACCGGGGAGCTGTTTTTT	CASSVTGELFF